The clone carrying this T cell receptor beta chain was detected only once. These data originate in a study of technical replicates of blood from a handful of donors. Generated by immunoSEQ multiplex PCR, the TCRdb table keeps only in-frame clones and is missing some. Among 70,000 to 95,000 clones, around 95% were seen once, and the ten largest hold about 0.25%. V dropped 5 bases and J dropped 8 bases, with 10 bases sitting between them. CDR1 is KGHSH, CDR2 LQKENI, per germline. The length of the CDR3 is 12 residues. Material: T cells isolated from PBMCs. The chain links TRBV18 to TRBJ2-1, with D possibly TRBD2 on 5 matching bases. This TCR was recovered from a human donor in good health. CDR3: CASSAGIDEQFF. CDR3 sequence (DNA): TGTGCCAGCTCAGCGGGCATCGATGAGCAGTTCTTC.